Listed below are T cell receptor beta chains from one sample, sequenced in a study of shared clonotypes between healthy human individuals. The table came from immunoSEQ multiplex PCR; TCRdb's copy has only in-frame clones and leaves some out. The top ten clones hold about 1.1% of a sample with roughly 2 million clones, about 95% of them seen once. Sequenced sample: naive CD8+ T cells sorted from blood. These receptors originate from a man aged 18 to 29 in good health. CDR3s include the opening cysteine and the closing phenylalanine or tryptophan. The order of the fields is V gene, D gene, clone size, J gene, CDR3 DNA, CDR3 protein. D genes are given only for firm matches. Some rows have no size entry. The others give once, few or many, or a class for an expanded clone.

TRBV27,TRBD2,.,TRBJ2-5,TGTGCCAGCAGTTTATCGACTAGCGGCCAAGAGACCCAGTACTTC,CASSLSTSGQETQYF
TRBV5-1,TRBD1,.,TRBJ2-7,TGCGCCAGCAGCTTAGGACAGGATCGTTACGAGCAGTACTTC,CASSLGQDRYEQYF
TRBV2,.,.,TRBJ2-7,TGTGCCAGCAGTGAAGAGGCGGGTTCAGCCTACGAGCAGTACTTC,CASSEEAGSAYEQYF
TRBV9,TRBD2,.,TRBJ2-1,TGTGCCAGCAGCGCAAGACTAGCGGGAGCCCTCAATGAGCAGTTCTTC,CASSARLAGALNEQFF
TRBV4-3,.,.,TRBJ1-1,TGCGCCAGCAGCCAAGATTACATGAACACTGAAGCTTTCTTT,CASSQDYMNTEAFF
TRBV6-6,.,.,TRBJ2-3,TGTGCCAGCACTTTTGGGGATACGCAGTATTTT,CASTFGDTQYF
TRBV27,.,once,TRBJ2-1,TGTGCCAGCAGTTTTGGAGGGTCCTACAATGAGCAGTTCTTC,CASSFGGSYNEQFF
TRBV27,.,.,TRBJ1-5,TGTGCCAGCAGTTTATCGGGTCCGGGGCAGCCCCAGCATTTT,CASSLSGPGQPQHF
TRBV7-9,TRBD1,.,TRBJ2-3,TGTGCCAGCAGTTCTGGACAGGACGCCACAGATACGCAGTATTTT,CASSSGQDATDTQYF
TRBV4-1,TRBD2,.,TRBJ2-7,TGCGCCAGCAGCCACCTAGCGGGGGGGAGCTACGAGCAGTACTTC,CASSHLAGGSYEQYF
TRBV9,.,.,TRBJ2-2,TGTGCCAGCAGCGTGCCCCGGGATCTTAACACCGGGGAGCTGTTTTTT,CASSVPRDLNTGELFF
TRBV2,.,.,TRBJ2-5,TGTGCCAGCTTTGGAGGGAGTGGAGAGACCCAGTACTTC,CASFGGSGETQYF
TRBV9,TRBD1,.,TRBJ2-7,TGTGCCAGCAGCCCGACAGGGGGCTGGGAGCAGTACTTC,CASSPTGGWEQYF
TRBV20-1,.,.,TRBJ2-1,TGCAGTGCTAGCCCACATGAGCAGTTCTTC,CSASPHEQFF
TRBV4-3,.,.,TRBJ2-1,TGCGCCAGCAGCCAAGATTCTACTTCCTCCTACAATGAGCAGTTCTTC,CASSQDSTSSYNEQFF
TRBV12-5,TRBD1,.,TRBJ2-7,TGTGCTAGTGGTTTGGTACAGGGGGCGATCTACGAGCAGTACTTC,CASGLVQGAIYEQYF